The sequence of this T cell receptor beta chain was determined in a study of tumor and adjacent non-tumor tissue in lung cancer. Study context: Histology: about a dozen adenocarcinoma, a couple of squamous cell carcinoma, 1 small cell lung cancer. General study findings and limits: TCR diversity was significantly greater in tumor than normal lung tissue.

TCRbeta libraries were built with three rounds of nested PCR, modified from ARM-PCR. TCRdb reprocessed the multiplex PCR reads via MiXCR and lists one record per CDR3 protein. The sample holds 50,000 or so distinct CDR3 sequences, about 79% seen once. CDR3 length: 15 amino acids. The V end was cut by 1 base, the J end by 3 bases, with 13 bases between. Germline CDR1 reads DFQATT; CDR2 reads SNEGSKA (reference sequence). With regard to this clonotype: Its matching antigen is unknown. A much more abundant neighbour one base away suggests this may be a read error.

This sample's RNA came from whole unsorted tissue. The normal lung tissue was taken more than 3 cm from the tumor edge. The receptor was isolated from an older woman with non-small cell lung cancer. The chain has TRBV20-1 and TRBJ1-5; no definite D call. Sequenced: distant non-tumor lung tissue. CDR3 residues: CSARARGVFNQPQHF. The CDR3 nucleotides read TGCAGTGCTAGAGCACGGGGAGTGTTCAATCAGCCCCAGCATTTT.